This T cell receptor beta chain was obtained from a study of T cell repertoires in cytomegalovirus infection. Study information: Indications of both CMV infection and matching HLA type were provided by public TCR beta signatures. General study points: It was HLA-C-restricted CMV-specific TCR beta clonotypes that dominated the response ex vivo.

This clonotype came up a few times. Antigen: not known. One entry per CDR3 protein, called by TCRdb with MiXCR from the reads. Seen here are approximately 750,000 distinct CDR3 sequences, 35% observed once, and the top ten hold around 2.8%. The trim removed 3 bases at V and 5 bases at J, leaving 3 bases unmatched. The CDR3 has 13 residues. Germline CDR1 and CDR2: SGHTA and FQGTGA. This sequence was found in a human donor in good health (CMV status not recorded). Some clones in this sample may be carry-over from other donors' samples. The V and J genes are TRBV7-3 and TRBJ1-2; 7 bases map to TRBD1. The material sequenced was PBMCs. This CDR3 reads CASSFDRAYGYTF. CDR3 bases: TGTGCCAGCAGCTTCGACAGGGCGTATGGCTACACCTTC.